These 26 T cell receptor beta chains were all obtained from the same sample, sequenced in a study of early T cells in non-severe SARS-CoV-2 infection. A single record per CDR3 protein comes from TCRdb applying MiXCR to the 5' RACE reads. The profile covers nearly 55,000 distinct CDR3 sequences, with around 8.3% appearing a single time and about 10% taken by the ten largest. The source was whole blood, collected at baseline. These TCRs come from an adult who was a healthcare worker with PCR-confirmed SARS-CoV-2 infection or an uninfected control (not recorded which).

This clonotype was recorded a few times. The gene calls are TRBV27 and TRBJ2-3; D is unclear. With 1 base removed from V and 3 bases from J, the gap between germline ends came to 5 bases. Germline CDR1 and CDR2: MNHEY and SMNVEV (reference sequence). The CDR3 spans 13 residues. The CDR3 region has the DNA TGTGCCAGCAGTTTATTTCGGACAGATACGCAGTATTTT. It is translated as CASSLFRTDTQYF.

The chain recombines TRBV3-1 with TRBJ2-1; D tentatively fits TRBD1 or TRBD2 (5 bases each). Germline V gene lookup returns CDR1 LGHDT and CDR2 YNNKEL (reference sequence). The CDR3 is made up of 13 amino acids. Deletions cut 4 bases from V and 8 bases from J, with 12 bases between. As DNA, the CDR3 is TGTGCCAGCAGCCCCCTCGGGGACGATGAGCAGTTCTTC. Translated: CASSPLGDDEQFF.

The rearrangement uses TRBV7-9 and TRBJ2-7; D is undetermined. Germline assignment: CDR1 SEHNR and CDR2 FQNEAQ (reference sequence). V gave up 4 bases and J gave up 9 bases, with 10 bases separating them. The CDR3 totals 11 residues. The CDR3 loop reads CASSSNDVQYF. For the CDR3, the DNA is TGTGCCAGCAGCTCGAATGATGTGCAGTACTTC.

This clonotype has just a few counts. The chain couples TRBV19 to TRBJ1-5, with a tentative D call TRBD1 (6 bases). The V end was cut by 5 bases, the J end by 7 bases, with 18 bases between. The V gene's germline CDR1 is LNHDA and CDR2 SQIVND (reference sequence). The CDR3 loop spans 15 amino acids. This CDR3 reads CASSWWRGRGQPQHF. The CDR3 DNA reads as TGTGCCAGTAGTTGGTGGCGGGGGCGCGGGCAGCCCCAGCATTTT.

The chain carries TRBV10-2 and TRBJ2-7; 7 bases line up with TRBD2. Looked up from germline, CDR1 is WSHSY and CDR2 is SAAADI. The CDR3 is made up of 12 amino acids. The V segment lost 7 bases and the J segment 3 bases; nucleotides outside the gene matches: 3. The CDR3 DNA reads TGCGCCAGCAAATCGGGGGGCTACGAGCAGTACTTC. It translates to CASKSGGYEQYF.

This clonotype came up a few times. The chain couples TRBV21-1 to TRBJ2-7; the D segment call TRBD1 is taken from the table without a DNA check. TRBV21-1 is shown as a pseudogene. This CDR3 comprises 17 residues. The CDR3 reads CASSKEGQTRARCGKYF. CDR3 nucleotides: TGTGCCAGCAGCAAAGAGGGGCAGACCCGCGCGCGTTGTGGCAAGTACTTC.

This clonotype was detected ten times or more. The rearrangement uses TRBV19 and TRBJ1-4; D call uncertain. The V gene lost 3 bases and the J gene lost 0 bases, with 8 bases spanning the gap. Germline loops: CDR1 LNHDA, CDR2 SQIVND (reference sequence). The CDR3 is made up of 15 amino acids. The CDR3 DNA reads TGTGCCAGTAGTATTATGTCTGCAACTAATGAAAAACTGTTTTTT. It is translated as CASSIMSATNEKLFF.

This clonotype was observed a handful of times. This sequence joins TRBV7-8 and TRBJ1-2, with D perhaps matching TRBD1 (5 bases). V gave up 5 bases and J gave up 4 bases, with 14 bases separating them. CDR1 SGHVS and CDR2 FQNEAQ come from the germline V gene. This CDR3 has 14 residues. The CDR3 DNA reads as TGTGCCAGCAGCCCGCGGGACGGCCCCTATGGCTACACCTTC. Its translation: CASSPRDGPYGYTF.

The chain couples TRBV12-3 or TRBV12-4 to TRBJ2-7; D call uncertain. The CDR3 consists of 15 residues. Trimming removed 2 bases at V and 0 bases at J, with 11 bases between. The CDR3: CASSLLARSSYEQYF. CDR3 sequence (DNA): TGTGCCAGCAGTTTATTAGCCCGGAGCTCCTACGAGCAGTACTTC.

Only a few counts were recorded for this clonotype. J is TRBJ2-1 and V is TRBV19; a possible D gene is TRBD2 (5 bases). This CDR3 has 17 amino acids. V was cut by 3 bases and J by 6 bases, with 21 bases left in between. Germline V lookup: CDR1 LNHDA, CDR2 SQIVND (reference sequence). In DNA form, the CDR3 reads TGTGCCAGTAGTATCTCGGGCGGGTACGGCCAATCCAATGAGCAGTTCTTC. It translates to CASSISGGYGQSNEQFF.

Ten or more counts support this clonotype. The chain carries TRBV28 and TRBJ2-3; 12 bases are shared with TRBD2. Looked up from germline, CDR1 is MDHEN and CDR2 is SYDVKM. Unmatched junction bases numbered 4, after V lost 3 bases and J lost 6 bases. This CDR3 region has 15 residues. In DNA form, the CDR3 reads TGTGCCAGCAGTTTGACTAGCGGGAGTCCCGATACGCAGTATTTT. This encodes CASSLTSGSPDTQYF.

This clonotype was counted a few times. The chain couples TRBV30 to TRBJ2-3; D is uncertain. This CDR3 comprises 14 residues. Trimming took off 4 bases at V and 0 bases at J, with 11 bases between the two ends. Germline V CDR1 and CDR2: GTSNPN, SVGIG (reference sequence). The CDR3 reads CAWTASLSTDTQYF. The CDR3 region has the DNA TGTGCCTGGACCGCCTCGCTTAGCACAGATACGCAGTATTTT.

This clonotype was recorded at least ten times. The gene calls are TRBV6-2 or TRBV6-3 and TRBJ1-5, with a possible D match to TRBD1 (6 bases). The CDR3 is made up of 15 amino acids. Looked up from germline, CDR1 is MNHEY and CDR2 is SVGEGT. The V and J ends lost 6 bases and 1 base respectively, with 13 bases between them. CDR3 region: CASRATGLSNQPQHF. CDR3 coding DNA: TGTGCCAGCAGAGCCACAGGGTTGAGCAATCAGCCCCAGCATTTT.

Points on this clonotype: Its ends do not fully match the called genes, so a read error is possible. The chain uses TRBV7-6 and TRBJ2-1; TRBD2 matches at 11 bases. From germline, CDR1 is SGHVS and CDR2 FNYEAQ. This CDR3 contains 16 residues. The CDR3 spells CVSSSRTSGSYNEQFF. The CDR3 DNA reads as TGTGTCAGCAGCTCGCGGACTAGCGGGTCCTACAATGAGCAGTTCTTC.

This clonotype has a handful of counts. The chain links TRBV12-3 or TRBV12-4 to TRBJ2-4; D is undetermined. Trimming removed 8 bases from V and 5 bases from J, with 13 bases in between. This CDR3 region has 13 residues. CDR3 bases: TGTGCCAGCGGTGTTTTTGGCCAAAACATTCAGTACTTC. This translates into CASGVFGQNIQYF.

This clonotype was found many times. The chain recombines TRBV29-1 with TRBJ2-7; possibly TRBD1 for D (6 bases). The V gene's germline CDR1 is SQVTM and CDR2 ANQGSEA. The CDR3 is made up of 13 amino acids. The CDR3 protein is CRPISQGVDEQYF. CDR3 bases: TGCAGACCCATTTCACAGGGAGTTGACGAGCAGTACTTC.

This chain links TRBV7-9 with TRBJ2-7, with 7 bases lining up with TRBD2. The CDR3 consists of 16 residues. The V gene end was trimmed by 2 bases and the J gene end by 0 bases; junction bases not matched to a gene: 7. Germline CDR1 SEHNR, CDR2 FQNEAQ (reference sequence). The CDR3 coding sequence is TGTGCCAGCAGCTTACCACTTAGCGGGTACTCCTACGAGCAGTACTTC. Translation: CASSLPLSGYSYEQYF.

This clonotype was recorded many times. The chain uses TRBV20-1 and TRBJ1-2, with D perhaps matching TRBD1 (6 bases). Looked up from germline, CDR1 is DFQATT and CDR2 is SNEGSKA (reference sequence). The V and J ends lost 1 base and 8 bases respectively, with 14 bases between them. CDR3 length: 13 amino acids. The CDR3 coding sequence is TGCAGTGCTAGAGGAAACAGGGTGGAGGGCTACACCTTC. Protein: CSARGNRVEGYTF.

This clonotype was observed at least ten times. The CDR3 sequence is CASSHATPGLAGVPETQYF. CDR3 bases: TGTGCCAGCAGCCATGCCACCCCGGGACTAGCGGGAGTCCCGGAGACCCAGTACTTC. This chain joins TRBV3-1 and TRBJ2-5; 14 nucleotides match TRBD2. Germline CDR1 reads LGHDT; CDR2 reads YNNKEL (reference sequence). With 3 bases clipped from V and 5 bases from J, the junction kept 14 bases outside the gene matches. This CDR3 region has 19 residues.

This clonotype was found many times. This rearrangement joins TRBV3-1 to TRBJ1-4, with 8 nucleotides matching TRBD1. V lost 3 bases to trimming and J lost 8 bases; unmatched junction nucleotides: 11. The CDR3 length is 16 residues. The germline gives CDR1 LGHDT, CDR2 YNNKEL (reference sequence). The CDR3: CASSHSTQGAEEKLFF. In nucleotides, the CDR3 is TGTGCCAGCAGCCACAGCACCCAGGGGGCGGAGGAAAAACTGTTTTTT. Filled out from reference TRBV3-1 and TRBJ1-4, the complete variable domain reads DTAVSQTPKYLVTQMGNDKSIKCEQNLGHDTMYWYKQDSKKFLKIMFSYNNKELIINETVPNRFSPKSPDKAHLNLHINSLELGDSAVYFCASSHSTQGAEEKLFFGSGTQLSVL.

The rearrangement uses TRBV12-3 or TRBV12-4 and TRBJ1-4; possible D gene TRBD1, 6 bases. The germline V and J ends were trimmed by 1 base and 2 bases, with 8 bases remaining between them. This CDR3 contains 15 residues. CDR3 region: CASSLGQGTNEKLFF. The CDR3 nucleotides are TGTGCCAGCAGTTTAGGTCAGGGGACTAATGAAAAACTGTTTTTT.

This clonotype was seen ten or more times. The V and J genes are TRBV20-1 and TRBJ1-1; a weak D match, TRBD1 (6 bases). The CDR3 runs 13 residues. Germline V gene data show CDR1 as DFQATT and CDR2 as SNEGSKA (reference sequence). The ends were cut back, 5 bases at V and 3 bases at J, with 13 bases in the middle. The CDR3, as DNA: TGCAGTGCTTTGGGCAGGGGAGACACTGAAGCTTTCTTT. It is translated as CSALGRGDTEAFF.

This clonotype has at least ten counts. The chain is built from TRBV7-9 and TRBJ1-2; D uncertain. The V gene lost 1 base and the J gene lost 8 bases, with 5 bases spanning the gap. The CDR3 length is 11 residues. Germline CDR1 is SEHNR and CDR2 is FQNEAQ (reference sequence). The CDR3 spells CASSLDGGYTF. The CDR3 DNA is TGTGCCAGCAGCTTAGACGGCGGCTACACCTTC.

The rearrangement links TRBV12-3 or TRBV12-4 to TRBJ2-5; a weak D match, TRBD1 (6 bases). V lost 6 bases to trimming and J lost 2 bases, with 10 bases between them. There are 13 residues in the CDR3. CDR3 nucleotides: TGTGCCAGCAGGATGACAGGACAAGAGACCCAGTACTTC. Amino acid sequence: CASRMTGQETQYF.

The V gene is TRBV29-1, the J gene TRBJ2-5; D is tentatively TRBD1 or TRBD2 (6 bases each). V dropped 7 bases and J dropped 7 bases, with 19 bases sitting between them. The CDR3 totals 13 residues. Germline V gene data show CDR1 as SQVTM and CDR2 as ANQGSEA. CDR3 bases: TGCAGCGCCAAAAACAGGGACGGGGGGACCCAGTACTTC. This translates into CSAKNRDGGTQYF.

This clonotype was seen ten or more times. Here the CDR3 DNA reads TGTGCCAGCAGCCAAGGGATCGGACGGCACCGTGGAGAAGAGCAGTTCTTC. Protein sequence: CASSQGIGRHRGEEQFF. The rearrangement joins TRBV4-2 to TRBJ2-1; the D is unclear. V lost 1 base to trimming and J lost 10 bases, with 23 bases between them. This CDR3 comprises 17 residues. The germline CDR1 and CDR2 sequences are LGHNA and YNFKEQ.